This entry lists 30 T cell receptor beta chains sequenced from one sample in a study of B cell selection in AIRE deficiency. Using immunoSEQ multiplex PCR, the repertoire was profiled, and TCRdb retains in-frame clones only, with some absent. Of fewer than 30,000 clones in the sample, roughly 96% were seen once. CD4+CD127+ cells were sorted as the conventional CD4 T cells. The sequencing sample was made of conventional CD4+ T cells sorted from PBMCs. These receptors were collected from a human donor with AIRE deficiency.

The gene calls are TRBV10-2 and TRBJ2-1; 8 bases line up with TRBD2. CDR3 length equals 14 residues. Germline V lookup: CDR1 WSHSY, CDR2 SAAADI. Trimming removed 7 bases from V and 7 bases from J; junction bases left unmatched: 9. CDR3 sequence (DNA): TGCGCCAGCATTTCGGCGGGAGGAGGGAATGAGCAGTTCTTC. Protein: CASISAGGGNEQFF.

The rearrangement joins TRBV19 to TRBJ1-5, with D perhaps TRBD1 (6 bases). CDR3 length equals 15 residues. Trimming pared 6 bases from V and 4 bases from J, leaving 16 bases between. Germline assignment: CDR1 LNHDA and CDR2 SQIVND (reference sequence). In DNA form, the CDR3 reads TGTGCCAGTAGGGACAGAGCCAAAGCAAATCAGCCCCAGCATTTT. This sequence encodes CASRDRAKANQPQHF.

The chain links TRBV19 to TRBJ1-4; D is uncertain. The CDR3 extends over 15 amino acids. Germline CDR1 LNHDA, CDR2 SQIVND (reference sequence). With 3 bases removed from V and 0 bases from J, the gap between germline ends came to 8 bases. CDR3 sequence (DNA): TGTGCCAGTAGTATTGACTCCTCAACTAATGAAAAACTGTTTTTT. This encodes CASSIDSSTNEKLFF.

The CDR3 DNA follows: TGTGCCAGCAGTTCCCTCGGCAGCGGGATCCCCTATTTT. This translates into CASSSLGSGIPYF. This chain joins TRBV6-5 and TRBJ2-3, with 7 bases that match TRBD2. Trimming took 4 bases from V and 15 from J; bases not matched to a gene: 13. The CDR3 spans 13 residues. Germline V CDR1 and CDR2: MNHEY, SVGAGI.

The chain joins TRBV7-2 to TRBJ2-2; 8 bases agree with TRBD2. The CDR3 has 14 residues. With V trimmed by 2 bases and J by 6 bases, 2 bases remained unmatched. Per the germline V gene, CDR1 is SGHTA and CDR2 is FQGNSA. CDR3 nucleotides: TGTGCCAGCAGCTTACGGGAGGGGCCCGGGGAGCTGTTTTTT. It is translated as CASSLREGPGELFF. Filled out from reference TRBV7-2 and TRBJ2-2, the complete variable domain reads GAGVSQSPSNKVTEKGKDVELRCDPISGHTALYWYRQSLGQGLEFLIYFQGNSAPDKSGLPSDRFSAERTGGSVSTLTIQRTQQEDSAVYLCASSLREGPGELFFGEGSRLTVL.

V usage is TRBV7-1 and J usage is TRBJ1-2, with TRBD1 as a possible D gene (5 bases). TRBV7-1 is designated an ORF whose function remains uncertain. The V and J ends lost 5 bases and 4 bases respectively, with 20 bases between them. CDR3 size: 16 residues. Here the CDR3 reads CASSPRDGGAGYGYTF. CDR3 coding DNA: TGTGCCAGCAGCCCTAGGGACGGCGGCGCCGGCTATGGCTACACCTTC.

This rearrangement joins TRBV6-6 to TRBJ1-3; D may be TRBD1 (6 bases). Looked up from germline, CDR1 is MNHNY and CDR2 is SVGAGI (reference sequence). CDR3 length equals 13 residues. V gave up 6 bases and J gave up 2 bases, with 8 bases separating them. The CDR3 bases are TGTGCCAGCAGGCGACAGGCTGGAAACACCATATATTTT. Translating gives CASRRQAGNTIYF.

The rearrangement joins TRBV6-5 to TRBJ1-6; 8 nucleotides agree with TRBD1. The length of the CDR3 is 16 residues. CDR1 is MNHEY, CDR2 SVGAGI, per germline. Trimming removed 3 bases from V and 10 bases from J; junction bases left unmatched: 11. The CDR3 reads CASSYTPDRGSSPLHF. The CDR3 DNA reads as TGTGCCAGCAGTTATACCCCAGACAGGGGTTCATCACCCCTCCACTTT.

The chain couples TRBV5-1 to TRBJ1-1, with 9 bases fitting TRBD1. The CDR3 spans 16 residues. The ends lost 5 bases at V and 7 bases at J; junction bases unmatched: 15. CDR1 SGHRS and CDR2 YFSETQ come from the germline V gene. The CDR3 here is CASRASRTGEGGEAFF. Written as DNA, the CDR3 is TGCGCCAGCAGGGCCTCCCGGACAGGGGAAGGCGGTGAAGCTTTCTTT.

The J gene is TRBJ2-6, the V gene TRBV5-1; D may correspond to TRBD1 or TRBD2 (5 bases each). This CDR3 comprises 16 residues. The ends were cut back, 0 bases at V and 0 bases at J, with 7 bases in the middle. Germline V CDR1 and CDR2: SGHRS, YFSETQ. The CDR3 DNA reads as TGCGCCAGCAGCTTGGCAGGGACCTCTGGGGCCAACGTCCTGACTTTC. Amino acid sequence: CASSLAGTSGANVLTF.

V is TRBV7-2 and J is TRBJ2-1; 7 bases fit TRBD2. The trim removed 1 base at V and 4 bases at J, leaving 7 bases unmatched. The CDR3 is 16 amino acids. In germline, CDR1 is SGHTA, CDR2 FQGNSA. The CDR3 DNA reads as TGTGCCAGCAGCTTAGTTGCTAGCGGTATGTACAATGAGCAGTTCTTC. Amino acid sequence: CASSLVASGMYNEQFF.

The chain recombines TRBV14 with TRBJ1-1; tentative D call: TRBD1 (6 bases). The CDR3 length is 14 residues. The germline V gene has CDR1 SGHDN and CDR2 FVKESK. Deletions cut 7 bases from V and 1 base from J, with 13 bases between. Here the CDR3 DNA reads TGTGCCAGCAAACCTCCGGGACAGAACACTGAAGCTTTCTTT. It yields the protein CASKPPGQNTEAFF. Combining the CDR3 with reference TRBV14 and TRBJ1-1 gives the whole variable domain EAGVTQFPSHSVIEKGQTVTLRCDPISGHDNLYWYRRVMGKEIKFLLHFVKESKQDESGMPNNRFLAERTGGTYSTLKVQPAELEDSGVYFCASKPPGQNTEAFFGQGTRLTVV.

This chain uses TRBV28 with TRBJ2-7, with D hard to call. CDR1 is MDHEN and CDR2 is SYDVKM in the germline V gene. The CDR3 runs to 13 residues. The V and J ends lost 4 bases and 7 bases respectively, with 14 bases between them. The CDR3 loop is CASSSVSPREQYF. CDR3 bases: TGTGCCAGCAGTTCAGTCAGCCCGCGGGAGCAGTACTTC.

This sequence joins TRBV18 and TRBJ1-1; D gene ambiguous. The V end lost 3 bases, the J end lost 4 bases, and 12 bases lay between the germline ends. This CDR3 spans 14 amino acids. Germline assignment: CDR1 KGHSH and CDR2 LQKENI. This CDR3 reads CASSPPVGTTEAFF. The CDR3 DNA sequence: TGTGCCAGCTCACCGCCGGTGGGAACCACTGAAGCTTTCTTT.

V usage is TRBV28 and J usage is TRBJ2-2; D unclear. The germline V gene has CDR1 MDHEN and CDR2 SYDVKM. This CDR3 has 15 residues. The V end lost 5 bases, the J end lost 0 bases, and 10 bases lay between the germline ends. The CDR3 loop is CASSIRPPNTGELFF. The CDR3, as DNA: TGTGCCAGCAGTATAAGACCGCCGAACACCGGGGAGCTGTTTTTT.

V and J are TRBV28 and TRBJ2-7, with D unresolved. The V gene's germline CDR1 is MDHEN and CDR2 SYDVKM. Trimming shortened V by 8 bases and J by 1 base, and 9 bases separated the two germline ends. The CDR3 covers 12 residues. CDR3 DNA: TGTGCCAGCGGAGAAGGTTCCTACGAGCAGTACTTC. Protein: CASGEGSYEQYF.

This clone was seen just once. CDR3 amino acids: CASSGIGQASPLHF. The CDR3, as DNA: TGTGCCAGCAGTGGAATCGGACAGGCTTCACCCCTCCACTTT. The chain links TRBV6-5 to TRBJ1-6; 7 bases match TRBD1. Germline V gene data show CDR1 as MNHEY and CDR2 as SVGAGI. The V segment lost 5 bases and the J segment 9 bases; nucleotides outside the gene matches: 7. The CDR3 has 14 amino acids.

The V gene is TRBV18, the J gene TRBJ2-7, with 8 nucleotides matching TRBD1. Looked up from germline, CDR1 is KGHSH and CDR2 is LQKENI. The junction had 6 bases not matched to a gene; V was cut back by 6 bases and J by 2 bases. This CDR3 has 14 residues. In DNA form, the CDR3 reads TGTGCCAGCTCGGCAGGACAGGGAGCCTACGAGCAGTACTTC. Translated, it gives CASSAGQGAYEQYF.

The table lists this clone with a count of one. This sequence joins TRBV6-6 and TRBJ1-2; 8 nucleotides align to TRBD1. The CDR3 is 14 amino acids. Germline-derived CDR1 and CDR2 are MNHNY and SVGAGI (reference sequence). Losses at the gene ends were 4 bases for V and 7 bases for J; bases not matched to a gene: 8. The CDR3 bases are TGTGCCAGCAGTTCGCCGGACAGGGCAGGTGGCTACACCTTC. It is translated as CASSSPDRAGGYTF.

The J gene is TRBJ1-3, the V gene TRBV15, with D possibly matching TRBD1 (5 bases). Germline V CDR1 and CDR2: LNHNV, YYDKDF (reference sequence). Between the trimmed V and J ends, which lost 2 bases and 0 bases, there was a span of 8 bases. This CDR3 has 15 amino acids. The CDR3, as DNA: TGTGCCACCAGCAGATTCGACAGCTCTGGAAACACCATATATTTT. This sequence encodes CATSRFDSSGNTIYF.

The chain employs TRBV11-3 and TRBJ1-4; D remains ambiguous. CDR3 length: 16 residues. The germline V gene has CDR1 SGHNT and CDR2 YENEEA. Trimming took 4 bases from V and 4 from J, leaving 16 bases between them. As DNA, the CDR3 is TGTGCCAGCAGCTGCCGGACCGAAGAGGGTAATGAAAAACTGTTTTTT. Amino acids: CASSCRTEEGNEKLFF.

The chain uses TRBV7-2 and TRBJ2-7; 7 bases map to TRBD1. V dropped 4 bases and J dropped 3; count of bases not matched to a gene: 18. The CDR3 runs to 18 residues. Germline V gene data show CDR1 as SGHTA and CDR2 as FQGNSA. This CDR3 is CASSWRSPGTVNFYEQYF. The CDR3 bases are TGTGCCAGCAGCTGGAGAAGCCCCGGGACAGTCAATTTCTACGAGCAGTACTTC.

V and J are TRBV28 and TRBJ2-1; perhaps TRBD2 as D (5 bases). V dropped 3 bases and J dropped 9 bases, with 15 bases sitting between them. CDR1 and CDR2 from the germline V gene are MDHEN and SYDVKM. This CDR3 has 14 amino acids. CDR3 loop: CASSFSRTRPEQFF. CDR3 coding DNA: TGTGCCAGCAGTTTCTCTAGGACTCGGCCTGAGCAGTTCTTC.

This clone has a single count. The genes are TRBV5-5 and TRBJ2-3, with D unclear. The CDR3 has 14 residues. Trimming took 4 bases from V and 0 from J, leaving 9 bases between them. The V gene's germline CDR1 is SGHKS and CDR2 YYEKEE (reference sequence). The CDR3 DNA follows: TGTGCCAGCAGCCGGGTGCACAGCACAGATACGCAGTATTTT. The encoded protein is CASSRVHSTDTQYF.

This clone appeared a few times. The chain recombines TRBV19 with TRBJ1-5; a weak D match, TRBD1 (6 bases). V was pared by 7 bases and J by 6 bases, with 13 bases between. This CDR3 is 13 amino acids long. Germline CDR1 reads LNHDA; CDR2 reads SQIVND (reference sequence). CDR3 amino acids: CASKHRDGQPQHF. For the CDR3, the DNA is TGTGCCAGTAAACACAGGGACGGTCAGCCCCAGCATTTT.

This rearrangement joins TRBV21-1 to TRBJ1-5; the D call in the table, TRBD1, was not verified against the DNA. TRBV21-1 is an annotated pseudogene. The length of the CDR3 is 16 residues. CDR3 in amino acids: CASSKGRVSSNQPQHF. CDR3 in DNA: TGTGCCAGCAGCAAAGGCAGGGTCTCTAGCAATCAGCCCCAGCATTTT.

V is TRBV19 and J is TRBJ2-2; D is tentatively TRBD1 or TRBD2 (5 bases each). Germline loops: CDR1 LNHDA, CDR2 SQIVND (reference sequence). With 4 bases removed from V and 1 base from J, the gap between germline ends came to 10 bases. The CDR3 contains 15 residues. The chain's CDR3 is CASSRDRGNTGELFF. DNA for the CDR3: TGTGCCAGTAGTAGGGACCGAGGGAACACCGGGGAGCTGTTTTTT. Using reference TRBV19 and TRBJ2-2 for the parts outside the CDR3, the full variable domain is DGGITQSPKYLFRKEGQNVTLSCEQNLNHDAMYWYRQDPGQGLRLIYYSQIVNDFQKGDIAEGYSVSREKKESFPLTVTSAQKNPTAFYLCASSRDRGNTGELFFGEGSRLTVL.

The CDR3 DNA sequence: TGTGCCAGCAGTCGGGGACTAGCGTTAGGAGAGGAGTTCTTC. Translating gives CASSRGLALGEEFF. This chain uses TRBV6-5 with TRBJ2-1, with 10 bases matching TRBD2. Trimming cost V 5 bases and J 14 bases; bases outside gene matches: 12. CDR1 is MNHEY, CDR2 SVGAGI, per germline. The CDR3 runs 14 residues.

The V call is TRBV28, the J call TRBJ2-7; perhaps TRBD2 as D (6 bases). The CDR3 extends over 15 amino acids. Deletions cut 7 bases from V and 2 bases from J, with 18 bases between. Per germline, CDR1 MDHEN and CDR2 SYDVKM. The chain's CDR3 is CASTPGGGGAYEQYF. The CDR3, as DNA: TGTGCCAGCACTCCCGGTGGTGGCGGGGCCTACGAGCAGTACTTC. The variable domain in full, with the rest retrieved from reference TRBV28 and TRBJ2-7, is DVKVTQSSRYLVKRTGEKVFLECVQDMDHENMFWYRQDPGLGLRLIYFSYDVKMKEKGDIPEGYSVSREKKERFSLILESASTNQTSMYLCASTPGGGGAYEQYFGPGTRLTVT.

This chain links TRBV6-5 with TRBJ1-2, with D maybe TRBD1 (5 bases). Germline loops: CDR1 MNHEY, CDR2 SVGAGI. Trimming removed 5 bases at V and 5 bases at J, with 15 bases between. The length of the CDR3 is 14 residues. The CDR3 sequence: CASSRGVELYGYTF. Here the CDR3 DNA reads TGTGCCAGCAGTCGGGGGGTCGAGCTATATGGCTACACCTTC.